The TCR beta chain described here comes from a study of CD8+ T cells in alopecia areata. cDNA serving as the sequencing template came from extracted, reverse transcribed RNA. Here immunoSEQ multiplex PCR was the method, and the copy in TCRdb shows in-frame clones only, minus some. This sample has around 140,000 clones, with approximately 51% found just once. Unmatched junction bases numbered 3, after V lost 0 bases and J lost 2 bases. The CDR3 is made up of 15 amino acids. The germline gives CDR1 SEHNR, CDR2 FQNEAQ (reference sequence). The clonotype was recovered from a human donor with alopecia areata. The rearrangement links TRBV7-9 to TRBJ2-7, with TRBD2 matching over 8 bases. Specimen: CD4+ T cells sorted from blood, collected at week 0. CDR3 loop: CASSLAAAGAYEQYF. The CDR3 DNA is TGTGCCAGCAGCTTAGCGGCAGCGGGAGCCTACGAGCAGTACTTC.